The 15 T cell receptor beta chains reported below all come from one sample, sequenced in a study of shared clonotypes between healthy human individuals. Sequencing was performed with immunoSEQ multiplex PCR; in TCRdb, only in-frame clones are kept and a portion is missing. This table has about 2.3 million clones, just under 95% appearing once. Sequencing was carried out using naive CD4+ T cells from PBMCs. The subset is: CD45RA+ positively selected. The receptors were gathered from a young man in good health. Some clones in this sample may be carry-over from other donors' samples.

This chain uses TRBV18 with TRBJ2-7, with TRBD1 matching over 8 bases. Germline V gene data show CDR1 as KGHSH and CDR2 as LQKENI. The V and J ends lost 2 bases and 7 bases, in that order; junction bases with no gene match: 13. The CDR3 is 16 amino acids. The CDR3 loop reads CASSPRWVQGAREQYF. For the CDR3, the DNA is TGTGCCAGCTCACCAAGGTGGGTTCAGGGGGCGAGGGAGCAGTACTTC.

This chain connects TRBV5-4 to TRBJ2-3, with D perhaps matching TRBD1 (5 bases). V was trimmed by 0 bases and J by 3 bases, leaving 11 bases between them. The CDR3 has 15 residues. Germline lookup yields CDR1 SGHNT and CDR2 YYREEE (reference sequence). In DNA, the CDR3 is TGTGCCAGCAGCTTGGAGAGACAGCTAACAGATACGCAGTATTTT. Translation: CASSLERQLTDTQYF.

As concerns this clone: Other DNA sequences from this sample encode an identical CDR3 as well. The genes are TRBV6-6 and TRBJ2-7; D is uncertain. The length of the CDR3 is 11 residues. CDR1 and CDR2 (germline): MNHNY, SVGAGI (reference sequence). The ends were cut back, 5 bases at V and 2 bases at J, with 4 bases in the middle. CDR3 nucleotides: TGTGCCAGCAGTCGGACCTACGAGCAGTACTTC. As protein: CASSRTYEQYF.

V gene TRBV25-1 combines with J gene TRBJ1-1; D not certain. V shed 0 bases and J shed 0 bases, with 14 bases lying between them. Germline-derived CDR1 and CDR2 are MGHDK and SYGVNS. This CDR3 comprises 17 residues. The DNA of the CDR3 is TGTGCCAGCAGTGAATATATTCTGGGATATATGAACACTGAAGCTTTCTTT. Translating gives CASSEYILGYMNTEAFF.

The V gene is TRBV7-9, the J gene TRBJ2-1; unclear D gene. Germline CDR1 reads SEHNR; CDR2 reads FQNEAQ (reference sequence). The CDR3 loop spans 16 amino acids. Trimming removed 4 bases from V and 0 bases from J, with 13 bases in between. In DNA form, the CDR3 reads TGTGCCAGCAGCTGGGTCGGGCCTAGCTCCTACAATGAGCAGTTCTTC. This gives the protein CASSWVGPSSYNEQFF. Supplemented by reference TRBV7-9 and TRBJ2-1, the full variable domain reads DTGVSQNPRHKITKRGQNVTFRCDPISEHNRLYWYRQTLGQGPEFLTYFQNEAQLEKSRLLSDRFSAERPKGSFSTLEIQRTEQGDSAMYLCASSWVGPSSYNEQFFGPGTRLTVL.

This chain uses TRBV5-5 with TRBJ1-2; D uncertain. Germline V gives CDR1 SGHKS, CDR2 YYEKEE (reference sequence). Trimming stripped 0 bases from V and 4 bases from J, with 7 bases between. The CDR3 loop spans 13 amino acids. The CDR3 spells CASSLVRGYGYTF. CDR3 DNA: TGTGCCAGCAGCTTGGTGCGTGGCTATGGCTACACCTTC.

Note on this clone: This sample includes further DNA sequences coding for the same CDR3. The genes are TRBV5-4 and TRBJ2-3; 10 positions match TRBD2. Per the germline V gene, CDR1 is SGHNT and CDR2 is YYREEE (reference sequence). Germline trimming cut 5 bases from V and 1 base from J; bases unmatched to any gene: 7. The CDR3 is 16 residues long. The CDR3, as DNA: TGTGCCAGCAGTTCACCTAGCGGGAGCGGCACAGATACGCAGTATTTT. Its translation: CASSSPSGSGTDTQYF.

This rearrangement joins TRBV18 to TRBJ2-7; 8 bases match TRBD2. The germline gives CDR1 KGHSH, CDR2 LQKENI. Trimming at V came to 3 bases and at J to 5 bases, leaving 12 bases not matched to a gene. The CDR3 is 16 residues long. CDR3 in amino acids: CASSPGSGRGGNEQYF. In DNA form, the CDR3 reads TGTGCCAGCTCACCGGGCAGCGGGAGAGGTGGGAACGAGCAGTACTTC.

The chain has TRBV7-2 and TRBJ1-5, with D possibly being TRBD1 (6 bases). Trimming took 1 base from V and 7 from J, leaving 11 bases between them. The length of the CDR3 is 14 residues. Germline lookup yields CDR1 SGHTA and CDR2 FQGNSA. The CDR3 sequence: CASSLVTGTQPQHF. CDR3 DNA: TGTGCCAGCAGCTTAGTTACAGGGACCCAGCCCCAGCATTTT.

J is TRBJ1-1 and V is TRBV4-1; D is ambiguous. Trimming removed 8 bases from V and 0 bases from J, with 10 bases in between. The germline CDR1 and CDR2 sequences are MGHRA and YSYEKL. This CDR3 spans 13 amino acids. The CDR3 region is CASGDVMNTEAFF. As DNA, the CDR3 is TGCGCCAGCGGGGATGTCATGAACACTGAAGCTTTCTTT.

The CDR3 DNA reads TGTGCCAGCACTGATGACGTGGACACTGAAGCTTTCTTT. Amino acid sequence: CASTDDVDTEAFF. The chain uses TRBV6-5 and TRBJ1-1; D is undetermined. The V end lost 7 bases, the J end lost 3 bases, and 12 bases lay between the germline ends. This CDR3 contains 13 residues. CDR1 is MNHEY and CDR2 is SVGAGI in the germline V gene.

This chain connects TRBV19 to TRBJ1-2, with D maybe TRBD1 (5 bases). V was trimmed by 6 bases and J by 6 bases, leaving 11 bases between them. Germline V gives CDR1 LNHDA, CDR2 SQIVND (reference sequence). This CDR3 contains 12 residues. The chain's CDR3 is CASRGDGHGYTF. For the CDR3, the DNA is TGTGCCAGTAGAGGGGATGGGCATGGCTACACCTTC.

This chain connects TRBV27 to TRBJ2-3, with TRBD2 matching 14 bases. Germline V lookup: CDR1 MNHEY, CDR2 SMNVEV (reference sequence). The CDR3 runs 18 residues. J gave up 9 bases and V 1 base, and 12 bases lay outside the gene matches. CDR3 DNA: TGTGCCAGCAGTTTATTTTCGGGACTAGCGGGAGCGGTTTACACGCAGTATTTT. It is translated as CASSLFSGLAGAVYTQYF.

The genes are TRBV2 and TRBJ2-3; 9 bases line up with TRBD1. The germline V gene encodes CDR1 SNHLY and CDR2 FYNNEI. The trim removed 4 bases at V and 2 bases at J, leaving 4 bases unmatched. The CDR3 runs 15 residues. The CDR3: CASSGQGVDTDTQYF. CDR3 in DNA: TGTGCCAGCAGTGGACAGGGGGTTGACACAGATACGCAGTATTTT.

The rearrangement uses TRBV28 and TRBJ2-5; 7 bases fit TRBD2. The V gene's germline CDR1 is MDHEN and CDR2 SYDVKM. The CDR3 consists of 14 residues. The V gene end was trimmed by 6 bases and the J gene end by 4 bases; junction bases not matched to a gene: 8. The CDR3 here is CASSLGREGETQYF. In DNA, the CDR3 is TGTGCCAGCAGCCTGGGAAGGGAGGGAGAGACCCAGTACTTC.